One sample yielded the 28 T cell receptor beta chains listed below, sequenced in a study of blood T cell repertoires in COVID-19. Using immunoSEQ multiplex PCR, the repertoire was profiled, and TCRdb retains in-frame clones only, with some absent. The table shows 170,000 or so clones, with approximately 90% occurring only once. The sample was peripheral blood. Receptors originate from a man between 50 and 59 years old with acute or convalescent COVID-19.

V is TRBV5-5 and J is TRBJ2-7; D gene ambiguous. The CDR3 is made up of 11 amino acids. With 4 bases removed from V and 2 bases from J, the gap between germline ends came to 4 bases. Germline lookup yields CDR1 SGHKS and CDR2 YYEKEE (reference sequence). DNA for the CDR3: TGTGCCAGCAGCCGCGCCTACGAGCAGTACTTC. This translates into CASSRAYEQYF.

This chain connects TRBV10-3 to TRBJ2-1, with 7 bases that match TRBD1. Germline V lookup: CDR1 ENHRY, CDR2 SYGVKD. CDR3 length: 14 amino acids. J lost 2 bases, V lost 6 bases, and 4 bases had no gene match. The CDR3 here is CAIRGGATYNEQFF. For the CDR3, the DNA is TGTGCCATCAGAGGGGGCGCAACCTACAATGAGCAGTTCTTC.

The chain carries TRBV10-3 and TRBJ1-2, with D perhaps TRBD1 (6 bases). Germline V gene sequence: CDR1 ENHRY, CDR2 SYGVKD. The CDR3 runs to 18 residues. V was pared by 3 bases and J by 10 bases, with 30 bases between. The CDR3 DNA follows: TGTGCCATCAGTGACCTGACTTCGACAGGTGGGGCAGGTCGGGACTACACCTTC. The encoded protein is CAISDLTSTGGAGRDYTF.

V is TRBV24-1 and J is TRBJ2-2, with 7 bases fitting TRBD2. Germline CDR1 is KGHDR and CDR2 is SFDVKD. The V gene end was trimmed by 8 bases and the J gene end by 1 base; junction bases not matched to a gene: 0. There are 13 residues in the CDR3. CDR3 sequence: CATKRGNTGELFF. CDR3 bases: TGTGCCACCAAGCGGGGGAACACCGGGGAGCTGTTTTTT.

The chain recombines TRBV23-1 with TRBJ1-5; D possibly corresponds to TRBD1 (6 bases). TRBV23-1 is recorded as an ORF, its role being uncertain. Trimming left V 3 bases short and J 2 bases short, with 11 bases between. CDR3 length: 15 residues. CDR3 nucleotide sequence: TGCGCCAGCAGTCACAGCAGGGGTTGCAATCAGCCCCAGCATTTT. This encodes CASSHSRGCNQPQHF.

This clone was counted a single time. This chain connects TRBV15 to TRBJ2-1; TRBD2 matches 12 bases. Trimming took 3 bases from V and 7 from J; bases not matched to a gene: 13. Looked up from germline, CDR1 is LNHNV and CDR2 is YYDKDF (reference sequence). This CDR3 is 18 amino acids long. The CDR3 DNA reads as TGTGCCACCAGCAGGACTAGCGGGGGACCCAGGGGACCAAATGAGCAGTTCTTC. It is translated as CATSRTSGGPRGPNEQFF.

This chain uses TRBV10-3 with TRBJ1-2; perhaps TRBD1 as D (6 bases). Germline CDR1 ENHRY, CDR2 SYGVKD. The CDR3 totals 13 residues. V shed 0 bases and J shed 7 bases, with 9 bases lying between them. The DNA of the CDR3 is TGTGCCATCAGTGAGTCTCGGACAGCTGGCTACACCTTC. Translating gives CAISESRTAGYTF.

This clone appeared once. The rearrangement joins TRBV4-3 to TRBJ1-5, with D uncertain. The CDR3 is 14 amino acids. Trimming stripped 5 bases from V and 2 bases from J, with 10 bases between. Germline CDR1 is LGHNA and CDR2 is YSLEER. CDR3 region: CASSVARGNQPQHF. The CDR3 nucleotides read TGCGCCAGCAGCGTTGCGAGAGGCAATCAGCCCCAGCATTTT.

The count of this clone is one. In DNA form, the CDR3 reads TGTGCCTGGAGTGCAACAGCGGGAGGGTGGGATGAGCAGTTCTTC. Residues: CAWSATAGGWDEQFF. This chain joins TRBV30 and TRBJ2-1; 10 bases map to TRBD2. J was trimmed by 8 bases and V by 1 base; bases with no gene match: 8. The CDR3 runs 15 residues. Germline CDR1 reads GTSNPN; CDR2 reads SVGIG (reference sequence).

V is TRBV5-1 and J is TRBJ1-6, with TRBD1 as a possible D gene (5 bases). The CDR3 is made up of 16 amino acids. V was cut by 1 base and J by 10 bases, with 18 bases left in between. Germline V lookup: CDR1 SGHRS, CDR2 YFSETQ. This CDR3 is CASSLTLGGGNSPLHF. DNA for the CDR3: TGCGCCAGCAGCTTGACCCTTGGCGGGGGTAACTCACCCCTCCACTTT.

This clone was detected a few times. The chain links TRBV7-9 to TRBJ2-3, with 10 bases aligning to TRBD2. The V segment lost 2 bases and the J segment 3 bases; nucleotides outside the gene matches: 8. The CDR3 runs 17 residues. Germline CDR1 reads SEHNR; CDR2 reads FQNEAQ (reference sequence). CDR3 region: CASSLPTSGVRTDTQYF. The CDR3 nucleotides read TGTGCCAGCAGCTTACCCACTAGCGGGGTAAGAACAGATACGCAGTATTTT.

This clone was found once. The chain has TRBV28 and TRBJ1-5; D is uncertain. Germline CDR1 MDHEN, CDR2 SYDVKM. The CDR3 is 12 residues long. Trimming took 4 bases from V and 9 from J, leaving 10 bases between them. The CDR3 here is CASSSTFGPQHF. The CDR3 bases are TGTGCCAGCAGTTCGACTTTCGGGCCCCAGCATTTT. Variable domain in full (rest from reference TRBV28 and TRBJ1-5): DVKVTQSSRYLVKRTGEKVFLECVQDMDHENMFWYRQDPGLGLRLIYFSYDVKMKEKGDIPEGYSVSREKKERFSLILESASTNQTSMYLCASSSTFGPQHFGDGTRLSIL.

The chain combines TRBV9 with TRBJ1-1, with D maybe TRBD1 (6 bases). This CDR3 is 13 amino acids long. Trimming left V 3 bases short and J 4 bases short, with 10 bases between. The germline V gene encodes CDR1 SGDLS and CDR2 YYNGEE. The CDR3, as DNA: TGTGCCAGCAGCGGAGGGGGAAGCACTGAAGCTTTCTTT. Its translation is CASSGGGSTEAFF.

This chain links TRBV7-9 with TRBJ1-3; tentatively, D is TRBD1 (5 bases). The CDR3 contains 16 residues. The germline V gene encodes CDR1 SEHNR and CDR2 FQNEAQ (reference sequence). The V and J ends lost 5 bases and 5 bases respectively, with 19 bases between them. The DNA of the CDR3 is TGTGCCAGCAGCGATAGGACACAGAATGCCCGAAACACCATATATTTT. It specifies CASSDRTQNARNTIYF.

The chain recombines TRBV6-4 with TRBJ1-2; no firm D call. This CDR3 comprises 16 residues. V lost 3 bases and J 3 bases, leaving 17 bases between the germline ends. Per germline, CDR1 MRHNA and CDR2 SNTAGT. CDR3 DNA sequence: TGTGCCAGCAGTGAAAATCCGAGGACGGGGTACTATGGCTACACCTTC. Translated: CASSENPRTGYYGYTF.

The V call is TRBV9, the J call TRBJ2-7; TRBD2 is a possible D gene (6 bases). V was shortened by 3 bases and J by 2 bases, with 9 bases between the two germline ends. The germline CDR1 and CDR2 sequences are SGDLS and YYNGEE. There are 13 residues in the CDR3. CDR3 sequence reads: CASSGGEAYEQYF. Written as DNA, the CDR3 is TGTGCCAGCAGCGGTGGGGAGGCCTACGAGCAGTACTTC. The whole variable domain, remainder taken from reference TRBV9 and TRBJ2-7, is DSGVTQTPKHLITATGQRVTLRCSPRSGDLSVYWYQQSLDQGLQFLIQYYNGEERAKGNILERFSAQQFPDLHSELNLSSLELGDSALYFCASSGGEAYEQYFGPGTRLTVT.

The CDR3 here is CASSPGQGSEAFF. DNA for the CDR3: TGTGCCAGCAGTCCCGGACAGGGATCTGAAGCTTTCTTT. The rearrangement uses TRBV27 and TRBJ1-1, with 8 bases that match TRBD1. The CDR3 covers 13 residues. CDR1 is MNHEY and CDR2 is SMNVEV in the germline V gene (reference sequence). The V segment lost 5 bases and the J segment 6 bases; nucleotides outside the gene matches: 5.

The chain recombines TRBV7-8 with TRBJ2-7; the match to TRBD2 covers 12 bases. The CDR3 sequence is 15 residues long. Losses at the gene ends were 6 bases for V and 4 bases for J; bases not matched to a gene: 7. Germline V gene sequence: CDR1 SGHVS, CDR2 FQNEAQ. The DNA of the CDR3 is TGTGCCAGCAGAACCGGGACTAGCGGGTCTTACGAGCAGTACTTC. Its protein product is CASRTGTSGSYEQYF.

The V and J genes are TRBV12-3 or TRBV12-4 and TRBJ1-5; D might be TRBD1 (6 bases). The V end lost 5 bases, the J end lost 3 bases, and 8 bases lay between the germline ends. The CDR3 runs to 13 residues. CDR3 sequence (DNA): TGTGCCAGCAGTGACAGGTACAATCAGCCCCAGCATTTT. It yields the protein CASSDRYNQPQHF.

This chain connects TRBV28 to TRBJ1-6; D unclear. The V end lost 3 bases, the J end lost 10 bases, and 7 bases lay between the germline ends. This CDR3 region has 12 residues. CDR1 is MDHEN and CDR2 is SYDVKM in the germline V gene. This CDR3 is CASSLRKSPLHF. The CDR3, as DNA: TGTGCCAGCAGTTTGAGGAAATCACCCCTCCACTTT.

The chain is built from TRBV2 and TRBJ1-4; D gene unclear. V was shortened by 5 bases and J by 5 bases, with 12 bases between the two germline ends. Germline V gene data show CDR1 as SNHLY and CDR2 as FYNNEI. This CDR3 region has 14 residues. The chain's CDR3 is CASSPPSLNEKLFF. The CDR3, as DNA: TGTGCCAGCAGTCCCCCGAGTTTAAATGAAAAACTGTTTTTT.

The V call is TRBV6-5, the J call TRBJ1-1; D uncertain. Germline CDR1 reads MNHEY; CDR2 reads SVGAGI. The CDR3 spans 15 residues. The V end lost 0 bases, the J end lost 6 bases, and 14 bases lay between the germline ends. CDR3 nucleotide sequence: TGTGCCAGCAGTTACTCCGGGTCCTTCGGCGCTGAAGCTTTCTTT. Its translation is CASSYSGSFGAEAFF.

The rearrangement links TRBV27 to TRBJ2-7; 7 positions agree with TRBD1. The CDR3 is made up of 13 amino acids. V dropped 5 bases and J dropped 2; count of bases not matched to a gene: 3. The germline gives CDR1 MNHEY, CDR2 SMNVEV (reference sequence). CDR3 sequence: CASSATGPYEQYF. CDR3 sequence (DNA): TGTGCCAGCAGTGCGACAGGGCCCTACGAGCAGTACTTC.

This chain joins TRBV10-3 and TRBJ2-7; no reliable D call. V was shortened by 4 bases and J by 5 bases, with 9 bases between the two germline ends. CDR1 ENHRY and CDR2 SYGVKD come from the germline V gene. CDR3 length: 12 amino acids. CDR3 protein: CAISATDHEQYF. CDR3 DNA: TGTGCCATCAGTGCTACAGACCACGAGCAGTACTTC.

The gene calls are TRBV10-2 and TRBJ1-1; TRBD1 might be the D (6 bases). The germline V gene encodes CDR1 WSHSY and CDR2 SAAADI. This CDR3 region has 14 residues. V shed 6 bases and J shed 2 bases, with 13 bases lying between them. CDR3 loop: CASRSAGDNTEAFF. The DNA of the CDR3 is TGCGCCAGCAGGTCGGCAGGGGACAACACTGAAGCTTTCTTT.

The J gene is TRBJ2-5, the V gene TRBV6-5; 7 positions match TRBD1. Per the germline V gene, CDR1 is MNHEY and CDR2 is SVGAGI. Unmatched junction bases numbered 3, after V lost 4 bases and J lost 1 base. CDR3 length: 14 amino acids. CDR3 bases: TGTGCCAGCAGTTCGGGACAGAGCCAAGAGACCCAGTACTTC. Residues: CASSSGQSQETQYF.

The chain has TRBV5-5 and TRBJ1-2; 7 bases are shared with TRBD1. V lost 4 bases, J lost 2 bases, and 5 bases stayed unmatched. From germline, CDR1 is SGHKS and CDR2 YYEKEE (reference sequence). CDR3 length: 14 amino acids. In DNA, the CDR3 is TGTGCCAGCAGCACGGGACAGATCAACTATGGCTACACCTTC. It specifies CASSTGQINYGYTF.

V and J are TRBV7-9 and TRBJ2-1, with 10 bases aligning to TRBD1. V dropped 5 bases and J dropped 6; count of bases not matched to a gene: 4. This CDR3 region has 14 residues. Germline V lookup: CDR1 SEHNR, CDR2 FQNEAQ (reference sequence). CDR3 coding DNA: TGTGCCAGCAGCCTCGGACAGGGGGGCAATGAGCAGTTCTTC. Protein: CASSLGQGGNEQFF.